This T cell receptor (beta chain) emerged from a study of beta chain features in type 1 diabetes. About the research overall: Age, gender, cell numbers and subset yield matched between patients and controls. Study-level points and caveats: People with Type 1 diabetes carried modestly yet significantly shorter TCRB CDR3s in all four CD4+ subsets.

Markers CD45RO/CCR7/CD25/CD127/CD95/CD27 served to sort CD4+ naive, central memory, regulatory and stem cell-like memory cells. Germline V lookup: CDR1 SGHAT, CDR2 FQNNGV. V was pared by 3 bases and J by 3 bases, with 8 bases between. CDR3 length: 13 amino acids. Only a few counts were recorded for this clone. What it recognizes is unknown. All of the isolated RNA was reverse transcribed, so expressed TCRB transcripts were sequenced. The protocol was immunoSEQ multiplex PCR, while the TCRdb copy is restricted to in-frame clones and leaves out a portion. The data hold 630,000 or so clones, with over 12% observed a single time.

The sequence came from a man aged 18 to 30 with type 1 diabetes. Sequencing was done on a sample of naive CD4+ T cells from blood. The chain links TRBV11-2 to TRBJ2-5; unclear D gene. CDR3 in amino acids: CASSFAGEETQYF. The CDR3 DNA is TGTGCCAGCAGCTTTGCAGGTGAAGAGACCCAGTACTTC. The full variable domain, in which reference TRBV11-2 and TRBJ2-5 provide the parts outside the CDR3, is EAGVAQSPRYKIIEKRQSVAFWCNPISGHATLYWYQQILGQGPKLLIQFQNNGVVDDSQLPKDRFSAERLKGVDSTLKIQPAKLEDSAVYLCASSFAGEETQYFGPGTRLLVL.